The 15 T cell receptor beta chains reported below all come from one sample, sequenced in a study of graft-versus-host responses after intestinal transplantation. TCRdb keeps only in-frame clones here, not all; method: immunoSEQ multiplex PCR. The repertoire holds around 110,000 clones, with 90% as singletons. No antigen has been identified for these receptors. Source: unstimulated CD4+ T cells sorted from spleen or lymph node cells, taken before intestinal transplant. Source of these receptors: a human donor who received an intestinal transplant.

The chain carries TRBV5-1 and TRBJ2-3, with a weak D call TRBD1 (5 bases). The CDR3 is 13 residues long. Germline V CDR1 and CDR2: SGHRS, YFSETQ. The V gene lost 4 bases and the J gene lost 6 bases, with 12 bases spanning the gap. The CDR3, as DNA: TGCGCCAGCAGCCGACAGTTCGGGGATACGCAGTATTTT. As protein: CASSRQFGDTQYF.

For this clone: Other DNA sequences in this specimen translate into the identical CDR3. CDR3 DNA: TGTGCCAGCAGCGTCAGTTCCGGAAACACCATATATTTT. It yields the protein CASSVSSGNTIYF. This chain links TRBV9 with TRBJ1-3; D not resolved. Germline values: CDR1 SGDLS, CDR2 YYNGEE. There are 13 residues in the CDR3. Trimming took 2 bases from V and 4 from J, leaving 7 bases between them. The variable domain in full, completed from reference TRBV9 and TRBJ1-3, reads DSGVTQTPKHLITATGQRVTLRCSPRSGDLSVYWYQQSLDQGLQFLIQYYNGEERAKGNILERFSAQQFPDLHSELNLSSLELGDSALYFCASSVSSGNTIYFGEGSWLTVV.

The chain uses TRBV29-1 and TRBJ2-7; 9 bases agree with TRBD2. Germline loops: CDR1 SQVTM, CDR2 ANQGSEA. The CDR3 sequence is 12 residues long. The trim removed 4 bases at V and 3 bases at J, leaving 1 base unmatched. CDR3 coding DNA: TGCAGCGTTGTGCGGGAGGGCTACGAGCAGTACTTC. It encodes CSVVREGYEQYF.

The table lists this clone with a few counts. The rearrangement joins TRBV30 to TRBJ2-7; TRBD2 is a possible D gene (5 bases). V was pared by 0 bases and J by 7 bases, with 19 bases between. The CDR3 extends over 15 amino acids. Germline V CDR1 and CDR2: GTSNPN, SVGIG (reference sequence). The CDR3 spells CAWSVRARVGREQYF. The CDR3 DNA reads TGTGCCTGGAGTGTACGGGCGAGGGTCGGCAGGGAGCAGTACTTC.

V is TRBV10-1 and J is TRBJ1-5, with 9 bases aligning to TRBD1. The length of the CDR3 is 16 residues. Germline trimming cut 3 bases from V and 4 bases from J; bases unmatched to any gene: 7. The V gene's germline CDR1 is WNHNN and CDR2 SYGVQD (reference sequence). Written as DNA, the CDR3 is TGCGCCAGCAGTGACCCCCGGGACAGGGATAATCAGCCCCAGCATTTT. Translating gives CASSDPRDRDNQPQHF.

The chain links TRBV15 to TRBJ2-5; 9 bases align to TRBD2. The V segment lost 0 bases and the J segment 2 bases; nucleotides outside the gene matches: 7. CDR1 and CDR2 (germline): LNHNV, YYDKDF (reference sequence). This CDR3 has 17 amino acids. The CDR3 reads CATSRDPLAGLQETQYF. As DNA, the CDR3 is TGTGCCACCAGCAGAGATCCCCTAGCGGGGCTTCAAGAGACCCAGTACTTC.

The chain joins TRBV7-8 to TRBJ2-5; D not resolved. V was pared by 1 base and J by 5 bases, with 5 bases between. The CDR3 has 12 residues. CDR1 is SGHVS, CDR2 FQNEAQ, per germline. The CDR3 bases are TGTGCCAGCAGCTTAGGGCCCGAGACCCAGTACTTC. It is translated as CASSLGPETQYF.

This chain uses TRBV4-1 with TRBJ1-1; no clear D. This CDR3 is 14 amino acids long. Germline lookup yields CDR1 MGHRA and CDR2 YSYEKL. V was trimmed by 1 base and J by 2 bases, leaving 8 bases between them. The CDR3 region has the DNA TGCGCCAGCAGCCAAGTCCGGGGTAACACTGAAGCTTTCTTT. Translated, it gives CASSQVRGNTEAFF.

The chain joins TRBV11-2 to TRBJ2-7, with 8 bases fitting TRBD1. The CDR3 sequence is 12 residues long. V was pared by 5 bases and J by 4 bases, with 1 base of the junction left unmatched. Per germline, CDR1 SGHAT and CDR2 FQNNGV. This CDR3 reads CASSRTGYEQYF. CDR3 nucleotide sequence: TGTGCCAGCAGCCGGACAGGGTACGAGCAGTACTTC.

The CDR3 DNA is TGCGCCAGCAGCCAAGACAGGGGCGGCTACAATGAGCAGTTCTTC. Its translation: CASSQDRGGYNEQFF. V and J are TRBV4-3 and TRBJ2-1; possibly TRBD1 for D (6 bases). The CDR3 has 15 amino acids. V lost 0 bases and J lost 3, with 9 bases in between. CDR1 and CDR2 (germline): LGHNA, YSLEER.

The chain combines TRBV7-3 with TRBJ2-2, with 8 positions matching TRBD1. Trimming took 2 bases from V and 6 from J; bases not matched to a gene: 5. Per the germline V gene, CDR1 is SGHTA and CDR2 is FQGTGA. This CDR3 has 15 amino acids. The CDR3 DNA reads TGTGCCAGCAGCTTAGACAGGGGTGGATCCGGGGAGCTGTTTTTT. Translating it yields CASSLDRGGSGELFF. The full variable domain, with the rest looked up from reference TRBV7-3 and TRBJ2-2, is GAGVSQTPSNKVTEKGKYVELRCDPISGHTALYWYRQSLGQGPEFLIYFQGTGAADDSGLPNDRFFAVRPEGSVSTLKIQRTERGDSAVYLCASSLDRGGSGELFFGEGSRLTVL.

The J gene is TRBJ1-2, the V gene TRBV6-5; TRBD1 aligns across 12 bases. CDR3 length: 14 amino acids. Germline values: CDR1 MNHEY, CDR2 SVGAGI. After removal of 5 bases from V and 6 bases from J, the junction contained 4 bases not matched to a gene. The CDR3 DNA is TGTGCCAGCAGTGAAGGGGACAGGGGGCATGGCTACACCTTC. The encoded protein is CASSEGDRGHGYTF.

Remarks on this clone: The junction differs from germline at one of its ends, possibly a read error. The V call is TRBV19, the J call TRBJ2-2; D not resolved. Germline loops: CDR1 LNHDA, CDR2 SQIVND (reference sequence). CDR3 length: 14 amino acids. CDR3: CASGIGIPFGELFF. CDR3 DNA sequence: TGTGCCAGTGGTATTGGCATCCCATTCGGGGAGCTGTTTTTT.

The rearrangement uses TRBV12-5 and TRBJ2-7, with D maybe TRBD1 (6 bases). This CDR3 has 14 residues. Trimming took 0 bases from V and 3 from J, leaving 9 bases between them. Germline values: CDR1 LGHNT, CDR2 FRNRAP. The CDR3 protein is CASGLVPGDYEQYF. The DNA for the CDR3 is TGTGCTAGTGGTTTGGTTCCAGGGGACTACGAGCAGTACTTC.

The rearrangement uses TRBV7-2 and TRBJ2-6; TRBD2 matches 7 bases. V shed 4 bases and J 0 bases; nucleotides not matched to a gene: 3. Germline values: CDR1 SGHTA, CDR2 FQGNSA. This CDR3 has 16 amino acids. The CDR3 bases are TGTGCCAGCAGCTACCTAGCGGTCTCTGGGGCCAACGTCCTGACTTTC. Protein sequence: CASSYLAVSGANVLTF.